Presented here are 27 T cell receptor beta chains from one specimen sequenced in a study of monozygotic twins with cystic fibrosis. Profiling relied on immunoSEQ multiplex PCR, and the TCRdb table lists in-frame clones only, not all of them. Here the sample spans roughly 35,000 clones, approximately 87% being singletons. The specimen was blood. The receptors come from a girl aged 2-10 years with cystic fibrosis.

V and J are TRBV10-1 and TRBJ2-1, with a tentative D call TRBD2 (5 bases). V lost 8 bases to trimming and J lost 0 bases, with 20 bases between them. Per the germline V gene, CDR1 is WNHNN and CDR2 is SYGVQD (reference sequence). CDR3 size: 17 residues. The CDR3: CASQPRRRGSSYNEQFF. In DNA form, the CDR3 reads TGCGCCAGCCAACCCCGAAGGAGAGGGAGCTCCTACAATGAGCAGTTCTTC.

V is TRBV6-4 and J is TRBJ2-3; TRBD2 matches at 14 bases. Germline V gives CDR1 MRHNA, CDR2 SNTAGT. J gave up 2 bases and V 0 bases, and 4 bases lay outside the gene matches. This CDR3 spans 18 amino acids. Written as DNA, the CDR3 is TGTGCCAGCAGTGACTCTCCGGGACTAGCGGGGGACACAGATACGCAGTATTTT. This encodes CASSDSPGLAGDTDTQYF.

This clone occurred once. The V gene is TRBV5-1, the J gene TRBJ2-7, with 9 bases that match TRBD1. The CDR3 has 16 residues. The ends lost 0 bases at V and 6 bases at J; junction bases unmatched: 10. The V gene's germline CDR1 is SGHRS and CDR2 YFSETQ. The CDR3 spells CASSLGPGQGVAEQYF. DNA for the CDR3: TGCGCCAGCAGCTTGGGGCCGGGACAGGGTGTTGCCGAGCAGTACTTC.

This clone was counted between two and nine times. The rearrangement uses TRBV25-1 and TRBJ1-6, with 10 bases identical to TRBD1. Trimming at V came to 8 bases and at J to 8 bases, leaving 0 bases not matched to a gene. Germline CDR1 MGHDK, CDR2 SYGVNS. This CDR3 region has 12 residues. The CDR3 bases are TGTGCCAGCGGGACAGGGGATTCACCCCTCCACTTT. Protein product: CASGTGDSPLHF.

CDR3 nucleotides: TGTGCCAGCATCGGGTCCCACCCGAACACCGGGGAGCTGTTTTTT. Translating it yields CASIGSHPNTGELFF. V usage is TRBV7-9 and J usage is TRBJ2-2; D uncertain. Germline-derived CDR1 and CDR2 are SEHNR and FQNEAQ (reference sequence). V was shortened by 7 bases and J by 0 bases, with 12 bases between the two germline ends. CDR3 length equals 15 residues.

The gene calls are TRBV5-4 and TRBJ1-2, with D uncertain. CDR3 length: 13 residues. Germline V gene data show CDR1 as SGHNT and CDR2 as YYREEE (reference sequence). V dropped 4 bases and J dropped 1 base, with 8 bases sitting between them. The CDR3 is CASSLDGNYGYTF. The CDR3 DNA follows: TGTGCCAGCAGCCTAGACGGTAACTATGGCTACACCTTC.

Written as DNA, the CDR3 is TGCGCCAGCAGCCAGCCTTTAAGCACAGATACGCAGTATTTT. This translates into CASSQPLSTDTQYF. The chain combines TRBV4-1 with TRBJ2-3; D call uncertain. The CDR3 contains 14 residues. CDR1 is MGHRA, CDR2 YSYEKL, per germline. Between the trimmed V and J ends, which lost 3 bases and 0 bases, there was a span of 7 bases.

The CDR3 region is CASSYGYNSPLHF. The CDR3 DNA reads TGTGCCAGCAGTTACGGATATAATTCACCCCTCCACTTT. The genes are TRBV6-5 and TRBJ1-6; D is unclear. Germline V CDR1 and CDR2: MNHEY, SVGAGI. The CDR3 runs to 13 residues. V dropped 2 bases and J dropped 4 bases, with 3 bases sitting between them.

The chain has TRBV6-5 and TRBJ2-1, with D tentatively TRBD2 (7 bases). The germline gives CDR1 MNHEY, CDR2 SVGAGI. Between the trimmed V and J ends, which lost 0 bases and 6 bases, there was a span of 15 bases. The CDR3 extends over 16 amino acids. The CDR3 DNA reads TGTGCCAGCAGTTACTCGGGGGGGCATCCAGGCAATGAGCAGTTCTTC. It translates to CASSYSGGHPGNEQFF.

The chain uses TRBV29-1 and TRBJ2-7, with D perhaps TRBD1 (6 bases). Trimming shortened V by 6 bases and J by 2 bases, and 20 bases separated the two germline ends. The germline CDR1 and CDR2 sequences are SQVTM and ANQGSEA. CDR3 length: 15 amino acids. Written as DNA, the CDR3 is TGCAGCGTGTGCCGGGACACCCCACCCCCCTACGAGCAGTACTTC. It yields the protein CSVCRDTPPPYEQYF.

The chain employs TRBV7-2 and TRBJ1-4, with TRBD1 as a possible D gene (5 bases). CDR1 and CDR2 from the germline V gene are SGHTA and FQGNSA. The V and J ends lost 0 bases and 3 bases respectively, with 11 bases between them. The CDR3 runs to 16 residues. CDR3 DNA: TGTGCCAGCAGCTTAGCGCATGCGGGGCCTAATGAAAAACTGTTTTTT. It specifies CASSLAHAGPNEKLFF.

J is TRBJ1-4 and V is TRBV14; D unclear. The germline V gene has CDR1 SGHDN and CDR2 FVKESK. Trimming left V 1 base short and J 8 bases short, with 8 bases between. The CDR3 has 13 residues. In DNA form, the CDR3 reads TGTGCCAGCAGCCAAGTTGGACCCGAAAAACTGTTTTTT. Translation gives CASSQVGPEKLFF.

J is TRBJ2-5 and V is TRBV21-1. TRBV21-1 is classified as a pseudogene. The CDR3 spans 14 residues. The chain's CDR3 is CASSKEIGTETQYF. CDR3 DNA: TGTGCCAGCAGCAAAGAAATAGGGACAGAGACCCAGTACTTC.

The chain is built from TRBV29-1 and TRBJ1-2; the match to TRBD1 covers 9 bases. CDR1 SQVTM and CDR2 ANQGSEA come from the germline V gene. With V trimmed by 1 base and J by 5 bases, 8 bases remained unmatched. CDR3 length equals 15 residues. CDR3 in DNA: TGCAGCGTTGAAGGGAGTCCTGACAGGGGGTATGGCTACACCTTC. It translates to CSVEGSPDRGYGYTF.

CDR3 amino acids: CASSLLSSYEQYF. The CDR3 coding sequence is TGCGCCAGCAGCTTGTTGAGCTCCTACGAGCAGTACTTC. This sequence joins TRBV5-1 and TRBJ2-7; D unresolved. The germline V and J ends were trimmed by 1 base and 0 bases, with 5 bases remaining between them. The CDR3 sequence is 13 residues long. Germline V gives CDR1 SGHRS, CDR2 YFSETQ.

The rearrangement joins TRBV30 to TRBJ1-5; the match to TRBD1 covers 12 bases. V gave up 3 bases and J gave up 6 bases; unmatched junction bases: 12. The V gene's germline CDR1 is GTSNPN and CDR2 SVGIG (reference sequence). This CDR3 is built from 17 residues. CDR3 coding DNA: TGTGCCTGGAGCGCTCTTAGGGGGACAGGGGGCTCTCAGCCCCAGCATTTT. It specifies CAWSALRGTGGSQPQHF.

The rearrangement links TRBV9 to TRBJ1-1; D not resolved. The V end was cut by 1 base, the J end by 3 bases, with 10 bases between. Germline CDR1 is SGDLS and CDR2 is YYNGEE. This CDR3 is built from 14 residues. CDR3 in DNA: TGTGCCAGCAGCGTAACAGCTAGTCACACTGAAGCTTTCTTT. It yields the protein CASSVTASHTEAFF.

This chain links TRBV5-4 with TRBJ2-7; D gene unclear. Germline-derived CDR1 and CDR2 are SGHNT and YYREEE (reference sequence). The CDR3 contains 13 residues. The germline V and J ends were trimmed by 2 bases and 3 bases, with 9 bases remaining between them. CDR3 sequence (DNA): TGTGCCAGCAGCTTCGGGCCACACTACGAGCAGTACTTC. Its translation: CASSFGPHYEQYF.

In this sample, this clone turned up once. This sequence joins TRBV4-3 and TRBJ2-3, with D possibly being TRBD1 (5 bases). The CDR3 is made up of 16 amino acids. In germline, CDR1 is LGHNA, CDR2 YSLEER. V lost 0 bases, J lost 1 base, and 11 bases lay in between. The chain's CDR3 is CASSQDQGRGTDTQYF. CDR3 nucleotide sequence: TGCGCCAGCAGCCAAGATCAGGGCAGGGGCACAGATACGCAGTATTTT.

The chain employs TRBV30 and TRBJ1-1; no clear D. The V end was cut by 4 bases, the J end by 0 bases, with 9 bases between. Looked up from germline, CDR1 is GTSNPN and CDR2 is SVGIG (reference sequence). The CDR3 contains 13 residues. The CDR3 is CAWNNALNTEAFF. As DNA, the CDR3 is TGTGCCTGGAACAACGCGTTGAACACTGAAGCTTTCTTT.

This sequence joins TRBV5-6 and TRBJ2-2; 11 bases agree with TRBD2. The CDR3 has 17 residues. CDR1 is SGHDT, CDR2 YYEEEE, per germline. Trimming at V came to 4 bases and at J to 2 bases, leaving 7 bases not matched to a gene. The CDR3 coding sequence is TGTGCCAGCAGCGGGGGACTAGCGGCTACTAACACCGGGGAGCTGTTTTTT. Its protein is CASSGGLAATNTGELFF.

The chain has TRBV27 and TRBJ2-1; possibly TRBD1 or TRBD2 for D (5 bases each). This CDR3 is 16 amino acids long. Germline V gives CDR1 MNHEY, CDR2 SMNVEV (reference sequence). V dropped 2 bases and J dropped 3 bases, with 14 bases sitting between them. The CDR3 DNA sequence: TGTGCCAGCAGTTTAACGGGGCAGGATTTCTACAATGAGCAGTTCTTC. Translated: CASSLTGQDFYNEQFF.

This sequence joins TRBV5-4 and TRBJ2-3; 7 nucleotides match TRBD1. Germline CDR1 and CDR2: SGHNT and YYREEE (reference sequence). The CDR3 is made up of 15 amino acids. V was pared by 0 bases and J by 0 bases, with 1 base of the junction left unmatched. The CDR3 sequence: CASSLGGQSTDTQYF. The CDR3 DNA sequence: TGTGCCAGCAGCTTGGGGGGACAGAGCACAGATACGCAGTATTTT.

The chain combines TRBV19 with TRBJ2-3; D unresolved. The CDR3 has 11 amino acids. Deletions cut 7 bases from V and 3 bases from J, with 5 bases between. Looked up from germline, CDR1 is LNHDA and CDR2 is SQIVND (reference sequence). In DNA form, the CDR3 reads TGTGCCAGTAAAGGGACAGATACGCAGTATTTT. Protein product: CASKGTDTQYF.

This clone appeared a few times. The V gene is TRBV5-1, the J gene TRBJ1-2; 8 positions match TRBD1. J gave up 8 bases and V 4 bases, and 10 bases lay outside the gene matches. CDR3 length equals 14 residues. Germline V gene lookup returns CDR1 SGHRS and CDR2 YFSETQ. The DNA of the CDR3 is TGCGCCAGCAGCAGGACAGGGAATGCGGAGGGCTACACCTTC. Translated, it gives CASSRTGNAEGYTF.

This clone was picked up a small number of times. CDR3 in amino acids: CASSSATGVKSPLHF. The CDR3 DNA is TGTGCCAGCAGCTCAGCGACAGGGGTTAAGTCACCCCTCCACTTT. The V gene is TRBV7-2, the J gene TRBJ1-6; 8 positions match TRBD1. CDR3 length equals 15 residues. V dropped 4 bases and J dropped 10; count of bases not matched to a gene: 9. The V gene's germline CDR1 is SGHTA and CDR2 FQGNSA.

This clone was counted once. The rearrangement uses TRBV19 and TRBJ1-5, with a weak D call TRBD1 (5 bases). V dropped 0 bases and J dropped 6 bases, with 15 bases sitting between them. Germline V gene data show CDR1 as LNHDA and CDR2 as SQIVND (reference sequence). This CDR3 comprises 16 residues. The CDR3 DNA is TGTGCCAGTAGTATAGATAAGGGGCGCGGTAGTCAGCCCCAGCATTTT. Translation gives CASSIDKGRGSQPQHF.